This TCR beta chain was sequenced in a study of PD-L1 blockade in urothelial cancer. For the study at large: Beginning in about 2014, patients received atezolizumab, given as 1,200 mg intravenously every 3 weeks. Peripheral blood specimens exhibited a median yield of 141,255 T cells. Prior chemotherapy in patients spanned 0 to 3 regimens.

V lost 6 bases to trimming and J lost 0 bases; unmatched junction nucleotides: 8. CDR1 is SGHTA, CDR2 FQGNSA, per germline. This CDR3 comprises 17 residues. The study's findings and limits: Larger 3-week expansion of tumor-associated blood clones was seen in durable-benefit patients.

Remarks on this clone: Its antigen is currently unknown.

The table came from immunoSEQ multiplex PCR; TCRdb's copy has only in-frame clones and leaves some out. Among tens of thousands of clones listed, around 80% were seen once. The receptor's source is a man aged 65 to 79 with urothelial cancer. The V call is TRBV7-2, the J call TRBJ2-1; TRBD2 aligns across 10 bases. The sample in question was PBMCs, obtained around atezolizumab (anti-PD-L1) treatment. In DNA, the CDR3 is TGTGCCAGCAGGCAAGGACTAGCGGCGTTCTCCTACAATGAGCAGTTCTTC. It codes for CASRQGLAAFSYNEQFF. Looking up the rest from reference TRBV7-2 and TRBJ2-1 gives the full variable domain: GAGVSQSPSNKVTEKGKDVELRCDPISGHTALYWYRQSLGQGLEFLIYFQGNSAPDKSGLPSDRFSAERTGGSVSTLTIQRTQQEDSAVYLCASRQGLAAFSYNEQFFGPGTRLTVL.